This is a list of T cell receptor beta chains from one sample in a study of blood T cell repertoires in COVID-19. Only in-frame clones appear in the TCRdb table, and some are missing; sequencing was by immunoSEQ multiplex PCR. The sample shows some 210,000 clones, just over 90% of them seen only once. Sequencing input: peripheral blood. The receptors here all came from a man aged 30-40 years with acute or convalescent COVID-19. Both conserved end residues are part of each CDR3. A D gene is named only where the DNA matches it firmly. The size of a clone is reported for some rows only, either as once, few or many, or as a class for expanded clones.

v_call	clone_size	d_call	j_call	cdr3_aa	cdr3_nt
TRBV5-1	NA	TRBD1	TRBJ1-2	CARDPTGGGNYGYTF	TGCGCCCGCGATCCGACAGGGGGGGGTAACTATGGCTACACCTTC
TRBV24-1	NA	NA	TRBJ2-1	CATSDPGTPLNEQFF	TGTGCCACCAGTGATCCCGGGACACCCCTGAATGAGCAGTTCTTC
TRBV5-1	NA	NA	TRBJ2-7	CASRSHTGSYEQYF	TGCGCCAGCAGATCTCATACGGGCTCCTACGAGCAGTACTTC
TRBV7-9	NA	TRBD2	TRBJ2-7	CASSRGGEIYEQYF	TGTGCCAGCAGCCGCGGGGGGGAGATCTACGAGCAGTACTTC
TRBV11-2	NA	TRBD2	TRBJ2-1	CASSVTAGGLTGEQFF	TGTGCCAGCAGCGTAACCGCGGGGGGGCTCACCGGTGAGCAGTTCTTC
TRBV30	NA	TRBD2	TRBJ2-7	CAWKLTSGAYEQYF	TGTGCCTGGAAACTCACTAGCGGGGCTTACGAGCAGTACTTC
TRBV30	NA	TRBD2	TRBJ2-3	CAWSRLAGTREGTDTQYF	TGTGCCTGGAGTAGACTAGCGGGAACTCGAGAGGGCACAGATACGCAGTATTTT
TRBV11-2	NA	NA	TRBJ2-7	CASSLARYAYEQYF	TGTGCCAGCAGCTTAGCGAGGTACGCCTACGAGCAGTACTTC
TRBV10-1	NA	NA	TRBJ2-3	CASSESSTGAGNTQYF	TGCGCCAGCAGTGAGTCTTCTACAGGGGCGGGAAATACGCAGTATTTT
TRBV5-6	NA	NA	TRBJ1-2	CAPSWGRASSEYGYTF	TGTGCTCCCAGTTGGGGCAGGGCCTCTTCGGAGTATGGCTACACCTTC
TRBV7-2	few	NA	TRBJ1-1	CASSYGRIGTEAFF	TGTGCCAGCAGCTATGGGAGAATCGGAACTGAAGCTTTCTTT
TRBV5-6	NA	NA	TRBJ1-1	CASSPFNEAEAFF	TGTGCCAGCAGCCCCTTTAATGAGGCTGAAGCTTTCTTT
TRBV28	NA	NA	TRBJ1-6	CASRRQVVQNSPLHF	TGTGCCAGCAGACGACAGGTGGTTCAAAATTCACCCCTCCACTTT
TRBV19	NA	TRBD1	TRBJ1-5	CASSMNRDRYNQPQHF	TGTGCCAGTAGTATGAACCGGGACAGATACAATCAGCCCCAGCATTTT
TRBV30	NA	NA	TRBJ1-3	CAWSVSGNTIYF	TGTGCCTGGAGTGTCTCGGGAAACACCATATATTTT
TRBV2	NA	NA	TRBJ2-7	CASSELEGAEQYF	TGTGCCAGCAGTGAATTAGAAGGGGCCGAGCAGTACTTC
TRBV15	NA	TRBD1	TRBJ1-2	CATSREKGQGRGLYGYTF	TGTGCCACCAGCAGAGAGAAGGGGCAGGGAAGGGGGCTCTATGGCTACACCTTC
TRBV5-5	NA	NA	TRBJ2-5	CASSLVRGETQYF	TGTGCCAGCAGCTTGGTTAGGGGAGAGACCCAGTACTTC
TRBV19	NA	NA	TRBJ2-7	CASSPGHTITYEQYF	TGTGCCAGTAGTCCGGGACACACCATCACTTACGAGCAGTACTTC
TRBV5-1	NA	NA	TRBJ2-7	CASSRDWKIYEQYF	TGCGCCAGCAGCAGGGACTGGAAAATCTACGAGCAGTACTTC
TRBV19	few	NA	TRBJ2-3	CASSIGKGSLTKYF	TGTGCCAGTAGTATCGGGAAAGGGTCGCTCACCAAGTATTTT
TRBV18	NA	NA	TRBJ1-2	CASSFTTLQGSPANYGYTF	TGTGCCAGCTCCTTTACAACATTACAGGGATCCCCTGCTAACTATGGCTACACCTTC
TRBV5-4	NA	NA	TRBJ1-3	CASSLYSGNTIYF	TGTGCCAGCAGCTTATACTCTGGAAACACCATATATTTT
TRBV14	NA	NA	TRBJ2-5	CASSQGGETQYF	TGTGCCAGCAGCCAAGGGGGCGAGACCCAGTACTTC
TRBV7-9	NA	NA	TRBJ1-2	CASSLTAGLDGYTF	TGTGCCAGCAGCTTAACCGCGGGACTCGATGGCTACACCTTC
TRBV19	NA	TRBD2	TRBJ2-4	CASSIGRGGQNIQYF	TGTGCCAGTAGTATAGGCCGGGGGGGCCAAAACATTCAGTACTTC
TRBV20-1	NA	NA	TRBJ1-1	CSARKNTEAFF	TGCAGTGCCCGTAAGAACACTGAAGCTTTCTTT
TRBV6-6	NA	NA	TRBJ1-2	CASSQLSTGQFYGYTF	TGTGCCAGCAGCCAACTTTCCACAGGTCAATTCTATGGCTACACCTTC
TRBV6-2/TRBV6-3	NA	NA	TRBJ2-3	CASSWYYSSTDTQYF	TGTGCCAGCAGTTGGTACTACTCTAGCACAGATACGCAGTATTTT
TRBV4-1	NA	NA	TRBJ1-4	CASSQESKGVGNEKLFF	TGCGCCAGCAGCCAAGAGTCGAAGGGAGTAGGTAATGAAAAACTGTTTTTT
TRBV2	NA	TRBD2	TRBJ2-3	CASLPTSVSTDTQYF	TGTGCCAGCTTACCGACTAGCGTGAGCACAGATACGCAGTATTTT
TRBV4-1	once	NA	TRBJ2-6	CASSQGNRARSSGANVLTF	TGCGCCAGCAGCCAAGGAAACAGGGCCAGGAGCTCTGGGGCCAACGTCCTGACTTTC
TRBV3-1/TRBV3-2	NA	NA	TRBJ2-3	CASSIGSLAQYF	TGTGCCAGCAGTATAGGGAGTTTAGCGCAGTATTTT
TRBV5-5	NA	TRBD2	TRBJ2-2	CASSFNTGLSTGELFF	TGTGCCAGCAGCTTTAACACGGGACTAAGCACCGGGGAGCTGTTTTTT
TRBV30	NA	NA	TRBJ2-5	CAWTTRVGLRNQETQYF	TGTGCCTGGACGACGCGGGTGGGCTTGAGAAATCAAGAGACCCAGTACTTC
TRBV5-1	once	TRBD1	TRBJ1-2	CASSFSQGDGYTF	TGCGCCAGCAGCTTTAGCCAGGGGGATGGCTACACCTTC
TRBV6-6	NA	NA	TRBJ1-1	CASSYSRGEAFF	TGTGCCAGCAGTTACTCGAGAGGGGAAGCTTTCTTT
TRBV6-5	NA	TRBD2	TRBJ2-5	CASSYTSGRGETQYF	TGTGCCAGCAGTTACACTAGCGGGAGGGGTGAGACCCAGTACTTC
TRBV10-1	NA	TRBD2	TRBJ2-3	CASSEAGVTDTQYF	TGCGCCAGCAGTGAAGCGGGAGTCACAGATACGCAGTATTTT
TRBV7-3	once	TRBD1	TRBJ2-7	CASSPLPTGASYEQYF	TGTGCCAGCAGCCCCCTCCCGACAGGGGCTTCCTACGAGCAGTACTTC
TRBV28	NA	TRBD2	TRBJ2-3	CASSLFGGGHTDTQYF	TGTGCCAGCAGTTTATTCGGCGGGGGGCACACAGATACGCAGTATTTT
TRBV7-8	NA	TRBD1	TRBJ1-4	CASRRPFRGQREKLFF	TGTGCCAGCAGAAGGCCCTTCAGGGGGCAACGTGAAAAACTGTTTTTT
TRBV3-1/TRBV3-2	NA	NA	TRBJ1-1	CASRQTGSEAFF	TGTGCCAGCAGGCAGACAGGCTCCGAAGCTTTCTTT
TRBV18	NA	NA	TRBJ1-4	CASSPGGGGEKLFF	TGTGCCAGCTCACCCGGAGGGGGAGGGGAAAAACTGTTTTTT
TRBV11-2	NA	TRBD1	TRBJ1-1	CASTMTGSEAFF	TGTGCCAGCACCATGACAGGGTCTGAAGCTTTCTTT
TRBV29-1	NA	TRBD1	TRBJ1-1	CSANRGRTEAFF	TGCAGCGCAAACAGGGGGAGGACTGAAGCTTTCTTT
TRBV28	NA	NA	TRBJ1-2	CASSRDSGYTF	TGTGCCAGCAGTCGGGACTCTGGCTACACCTTC
TRBV7-6	NA	TRBD2	TRBJ2-5	CASSVSGRGETQYF	TGTGCCAGCAGCGTCAGCGGGAGAGGGGAGACCCAGTACTTC
TRBV15	NA	NA	TRBJ2-1	CATSSQGPNEQFF	TGTGCCACCAGCAGTCAGGGTCCGAATGAGCAGTTCTTC
TRBV30	few	TRBD1	TRBJ1-2	CAWSLPAGQAAYGYTF	TGTGCCTGGAGTCTCCCTGCGGGACAGGCAGCCTATGGCTACACCTTC
TRBV5-1	NA	TRBD1	TRBJ2-5	CASRQGAVSWQETQYF	TGCGCCAGCAGACAGGGGGCGGTTTCGTGGCAAGAGACCCAGTACTTC
TRBV7-3	NA	TRBD1	TRBJ2-3	CASSLKGAGEVTQYF	TGTGCCAGCAGCTTAAAGGGGGCCGGTGAGGTTACGCAGTATTTT
TRBV21-1	NA	NA	TRBJ2-7	CASSKARDSSYEQYF	TGTGCCAGCAGCAAAGCCAGGGACAGCTCCTACGAGCAGTACTTC
TRBV30	NA	TRBD1	TRBJ1-5	CAWSVKRGATGSYVNSNQPQHF	TGTGCCTGGAGTGTGAAGAGAGGGGCGACAGGGAGCTATGTTAATAGCAATCAGCCCCAGCATTTT
TRBV15	NA	NA	TRBJ2-3	CATSRRASTDTQYF	TGTGCCACCAGCAGGCGGGCCAGCACAGATACGCAGTATTTT
TRBV2	NA	TRBD2	TRBJ2-1	CASSEDSLSGGAWYEQFF	TGTGCCAGCAGTGAAGATTCCCTTAGCGGGGGGGCCTGGTATGAGCAGTTCTTC
TRBV29-1	NA	NA	TRBJ1-3	CSVEDPPSSGNTIYF	TGCAGCGTTGAAGATCCCCCGAGCTCTGGAAACACCATATATTTT